In its sample, the clone carrying this TCR beta chain was seen a few times. Some clones are missing from TCRdb's copy, which holds only in-frame ones; the method was immunoSEQ multiplex PCR. This sample carries roughly 680,000 clones, 72% of them seen once, and the ten largest clones take 1.8%. This sample is part of a study of shared clonotypes between healthy human individuals. CD45RA-negative memory and CD45RA+ naive subsets were split from the CD4+ cells. The CDR3 contains 11 residues. The germline V gene encodes CDR1 DFQATT and CDR2 SNEGSKA (reference sequence). This clonotype was sampled from a woman aged 25 to 39 in good health. The sequenced material came from memory CD4+ T cells sorted from blood. The subset is: CD45RA-negative fraction. This chain connects TRBV20-1 to TRBJ1-1; D perhaps matches TRBD1 (5 bases). The CDR3: CSPQGDTEAFF. CDR3 nucleotide sequence: TGCAGCCCCCAAGGGGACACTGAAGCTTTCTTT.